These 25 T cell receptor beta chains were all obtained from the same sample, sequenced in a study of graft-versus-host responses after intestinal transplantation. Lymphocytes from graft epithelium and lamina propria were isolated. Generated by immunoSEQ multiplex PCR, the TCRdb table keeps only in-frame clones and is missing some. Of about 30,000 clones in the sample, 65% to 80% are singletons; the top ten hold around 3.3%. The specimen was ileum tissue, collected 98 days after intestinal transplantation. These receptors all stem from a human patient who received an intestinal transplant, so some T cells may come from the graft donor.

This clone was seen a few times. Other DNA sequences from this sample encode an identical CDR3 as well. The rearrangement joins TRBV6-5 to TRBJ2-7; either TRBD1 or TRBD2 may fit D (7 bases each). There are 15 residues in the CDR3. V shed 4 bases and J shed 2 bases, with 15 bases lying between them. Germline values: CDR1 MNHEY, CDR2 SVGAGI. The CDR3 region is CASSSRQGGAYEQYF. CDR3 coding DNA: TGTGCCAGCAGTTCCCGACAGGGAGGGGCCTACGAGCAGTACTTC.

This rearrangement joins TRBV30 to TRBJ2-3, with 10 bases identical to TRBD1. The CDR3 has 14 residues. V lost 2 bases to trimming and J lost 4 bases; unmatched junction nucleotides: 3. The germline V gene encodes CDR1 GTSNPN and CDR2 SVGIG (reference sequence). The CDR3 nucleotides are TGTGCCTGGAGTCCCGGACAGGGGGCAGATACGCAGTATTTT. It yields the protein CAWSPGQGADTQYF.

This clone was seen a single time. The rearrangement uses TRBV7-3 and TRBJ2-1, with 8 bases that match TRBD1. This CDR3 has 15 residues. Per the germline V gene, CDR1 is SGHTA and CDR2 is FQGTGA. V shed 5 bases and J 9 bases; nucleotides not matched to a gene: 12. Written as DNA, the CDR3 is TGTGCCAGCAGCCCAGGGCAGGGGGCCAGGAGTGAGCAGTTCTTC. Translation: CASSPGQGARSEQFF.

J is TRBJ1-3 and V is TRBV19; the D gene is possibly TRBD1 (6 bases). The CDR3 is 17 amino acids. CDR1 and CDR2 from the germline V gene are LNHDA and SQIVND (reference sequence). V dropped 3 bases and J dropped 4 bases, with 19 bases sitting between them. The DNA of the CDR3 is TGTGCCAGTAGTATTTCGTCGGGGGGCGCGTTCGGAAACACCATATATTTT. Amino acid sequence: CASSISSGGAFGNTIYF.

This clone has only a few counts. The gene calls are TRBV6-4 and TRBJ1-1; no clear D gene. This CDR3 contains 13 residues. V lost 6 bases and J lost 1, with 9 bases in between. Germline V gene sequence: CDR1 MRHNA, CDR2 SNTAGT. The CDR3 reads CASSAQANTEAFF. The CDR3 coding sequence is TGTGCCAGCAGCGCCCAGGCGAACACTGAAGCTTTCTTT.

V gene TRBV15 combines with J gene TRBJ2-5; the match to TRBD2 covers 7 bases. Per germline, CDR1 LNHNV and CDR2 YYDKDF (reference sequence). This CDR3 spans 19 amino acids. After removal of 1 base from V and 0 bases from J, the junction contained 14 bases not matched to a gene. For the CDR3, the DNA is TGTGCCACCAGCAGAGGGGCAGGGACTAACAATAGAGACCAAGAGACCCAGTACTTC. Amino acid sequence: CATSRGAGTNNRDQETQYF.

The DNA for the CDR3 is TGTGCCAGCAGCTTAGAGGGGATGAGCAATCAGCCCCAGCATTTT. It yields the protein CASSLEGMSNQPQHF. The genes are TRBV7-8 and TRBJ1-5, with D possibly TRBD1 on 5 matching bases. Germline CDR1 is SGHVS and CDR2 is FQNEAQ. With 1 base removed from V and 1 base from J, the gap between germline ends came to 8 bases. This CDR3 is 15 amino acids long. Full variable domain (remainder filled in from reference TRBV7-8 and TRBJ1-5): GAGVSQSPRYKVAKRGQDVALRCDPISGHVSLFWYQQALGQGPEFLTYFQNEAQLDKSGLPSDRFFAERPEGSVSTLKIQRTQQEDSAVYLCASSLEGMSNQPQHFGDGTRLSIL.

V gene TRBV19 combines with J gene TRBJ2-7, with D hard to call. Germline-derived CDR1 and CDR2 are LNHDA and SQIVND (reference sequence). V was pared by 10 bases and J by 7 bases, with 14 bases between. There are 11 residues in the CDR3. The CDR3 bases are TGTGCCACACGATCTACGGGTGAGCAGTACTTC. Amino acid sequence: CATRSTGEQYF. Variable domain in full (rest from reference TRBV19 and TRBJ2-7): DGGITQSPKYLFRKEGQNVTLSCEQNLNHDAMYWYRQDPGQGLRLIYYSQIVNDFQKGDIAEGYSVSREKKESFPLTVTSAQKNPTAFYLCATRSTGEQYFGPGTRLTVT.

The gene calls are TRBV4-1 and TRBJ1-2; TRBD1 aligns across 8 bases. CDR3 size: 16 residues. The V and J ends lost 0 bases and 3 bases, in that order; junction bases with no gene match: 6. The germline gives CDR1 MGHRA, CDR2 YSYEKL. As DNA, the CDR3 is TGCGCCAGCAGCCAAGAGTCTCTGGACAGGGACTATGGCTACACCTTC. This gives the protein CASSQESLDRDYGYTF.

This sequence joins TRBV19 and TRBJ1-6, with no clear D. The V end was cut by 4 bases, the J end by 9 bases, with 10 bases between. The CDR3 runs to 13 residues. Germline-derived CDR1 and CDR2 are LNHDA and SQIVND (reference sequence). The CDR3 sequence is CASSTTGSSPLHF. CDR3 DNA sequence: TGTGCCAGTAGTACAACTGGAAGTTCACCCCTCCACTTT. Full variable domain (outside the CDR3, taken from reference TRBV19 and TRBJ1-6): DGGITQSPKYLFRKEGQNVTLSCEQNLNHDAMYWYRQDPGQGLRLIYYSQIVNDFQKGDIAEGYSVSREKKESFPLTVTSAQKNPTAFYLCASSTTGSSPLHFGNGTRLTVT.

CDR3 residues: CATSRFPGNQPQHF. DNA of the CDR3: TGTGCCACCAGCAGATTTCCCGGCAATCAGCCCCAGCATTTT. The V call is TRBV15, the J call TRBJ1-5; D unclear. Per germline, CDR1 LNHNV and CDR2 YYDKDF (reference sequence). The V end lost 2 bases, the J end lost 2 bases, and 7 bases lay between the germline ends. The CDR3 sequence is 14 residues long.

This clone came up once. The chain employs TRBV10-2 and TRBJ1-1; D is undetermined. The CDR3 sequence is 12 residues long. Deletions cut 1 base from V and 5 bases from J, with 5 bases between. The germline V gene has CDR1 WSHSY and CDR2 SAAADI. CDR3 protein: CASSEYLTEAFF. CDR3 nucleotide sequence: TGCGCCAGCAGTGAGTATTTGACTGAAGCTTTCTTT.

This chain connects TRBV5-5 to TRBJ1-5; D not resolved. Trimming shortened V by 0 bases and J by 3 bases, and 7 bases separated the two germline ends. Germline CDR1 is SGHKS and CDR2 is YYEKEE (reference sequence). The CDR3 consists of 14 residues. The CDR3: CASSLEQYNQPQHF. The CDR3 region has the DNA TGTGCCAGCAGCTTGGAGCAGTACAATCAGCCCCAGCATTTT.

The V and J genes are TRBV28 and TRBJ1-2; D ambiguous. V lost 2 bases and J 5 bases, leaving 24 bases between the germline ends. The CDR3 totals 18 residues. The germline CDR1 and CDR2 sequences are MDHEN and SYDVKM. CDR3: CASSLGSVKLIGRYGYTF. The CDR3 bases are TGTGCCAGCAGTTTAGGGTCCGTAAAACTAATAGGGCGTTATGGCTACACCTTC.

V and J are TRBV27 and TRBJ1-6; 8 positions agree with TRBD1. This CDR3 region has 16 residues. The trim removed 2 bases at V and 9 bases at J, leaving 9 bases unmatched. Germline V gives CDR1 MNHEY, CDR2 SMNVEV (reference sequence). CDR3 bases: TGTGCCAGCAGTTTACGGCCCACAGGGGGGGGTTCACCCCTCCACTTT. It translates to CASSLRPTGGGSPLHF.

The chain is built from TRBV5-6 and TRBJ2-3, with D uncertain. Per the germline V gene, CDR1 is SGHDT and CDR2 is YYEEEE. There are 15 residues in the CDR3. The V gene lost 3 bases and the J gene lost 2 bases, with 13 bases spanning the gap. The DNA for the CDR3 is TGTGCCAGCAGCTCAGGACGGGTCCTCACAGATACGCAGTATTTT. It encodes CASSSGRVLTDTQYF.

The rearrangement joins TRBV19 to TRBJ1-3; D is uncertain. The CDR3 runs to 15 residues. The ends were cut back, 3 bases at V and 3 bases at J, with 12 bases in the middle. Per the germline V gene, CDR1 is LNHDA and CDR2 is SQIVND (reference sequence). The chain's CDR3 is CASSMLEGIGNTIYF. The DNA of the CDR3 is TGTGCCAGTAGTATGCTCGAGGGCATTGGAAACACCATATATTTT.

In its sample, this clone was seen a few times. The V gene is TRBV27, the J gene TRBJ2-7, with D maybe TRBD1 (6 bases). CDR1 and CDR2 (germline): MNHEY, SMNVEV (reference sequence). The CDR3 extends over 15 amino acids. With 8 bases removed from V and 4 bases from J, the gap between germline ends came to 21 bases. The CDR3 sequence: CASLGAGARGYEQYF. The CDR3 coding sequence is TGTGCCAGCCTCGGGGCAGGGGCCAGGGGTTACGAGCAGTACTTC.

The gene calls are TRBV9 and TRBJ1-5; no reliable D call. This CDR3 is 16 amino acids long. The germline V gene encodes CDR1 SGDLS and CDR2 YYNGEE. Trimming removed 4 bases at V and 6 bases at J, with 20 bases between. The CDR3 sequence: CASSPPSGPSRQPQHF. In DNA, the CDR3 is TGTGCCAGCAGCCCCCCGTCAGGACCTTCGCGTCAGCCCCAGCATTTT. Full variable domain (outside the CDR3, taken from reference TRBV9 and TRBJ1-5): DSGVTQTPKHLITATGQRVTLRCSPRSGDLSVYWYQQSLDQGLQFLIQYYNGEERAKGNILERFSAQQFPDLHSELNLSSLELGDSALYFCASSPPSGPSRQPQHFGDGTRLSIL.

The chain combines TRBV7-6 with TRBJ2-3; 8 bases agree with TRBD2. Per germline, CDR1 SGHVS and CDR2 FNYEAQ. With V trimmed by 4 bases and J by 0 bases, 6 bases remained unmatched. This CDR3 contains 16 residues. The CDR3 spells CASSSASGLSTDTQYF. As DNA, the CDR3 is TGTGCCAGCAGCTCCGCTAGCGGGTTAAGCACAGATACGCAGTATTTT.

This clone was seen a handful of times. The chain couples TRBV7-8 to TRBJ1-2; D gene unclear. This CDR3 has 10 amino acids. Germline CDR1 is SGHVS and CDR2 is FQNEAQ. Deletions cut 10 bases from V and 7 bases from J, with 10 bases between. The CDR3: CAIWFGGYTF. The CDR3 bases are TGTGCCATCTGGTTCGGTGGCTACACCTTC.

This clone was recorded once. The CDR3 loop is CASSVESSGVTGELFF. DNA for the CDR3: TGTGCCAGCAGCGTAGAGTCTAGCGGGGTCACCGGGGAGCTGTTTTTT. J is TRBJ2-2 and V is TRBV9, with 9 bases fitting TRBD2. The CDR3 consists of 16 residues. CDR1 and CDR2 (germline): SGDLS, YYNGEE. V dropped 0 bases and J dropped 4; count of bases not matched to a gene: 4.

The V and J genes are TRBV13 and TRBJ2-7, with D perhaps matching TRBD1 (6 bases). CDR3 size: 14 residues. V lost 7 bases and J 0 bases, leaving 13 bases between the germline ends. Germline V gene data show CDR1 as PRHDT and CDR2 as FYEKMQ (reference sequence). Here the CDR3 DNA reads TGTGCCAGCACCAGTGGGGGACACTCCTACGAGCAGTACTTC. It specifies CASTSGGHSYEQYF.

The chain recombines TRBV19 with TRBJ2-7; D uncertain. The CDR3 contains 15 residues. Germline CDR1 and CDR2: LNHDA and SQIVND (reference sequence). Trimming took off 5 bases at V and 2 bases at J, with 16 bases between the two ends. The CDR3 bases are TGTGCCAGTAGTCCGACTCCCGCCGGGCCCTACGAGCAGTACTTC. Its translation: CASSPTPAGPYEQYF.

V and J are TRBV6-1 and TRBJ1-4; D perhaps matches TRBD1 (5 bases). Trimming took off 4 bases at V and 0 bases at J, with 6 bases between the two ends. This CDR3 comprises 14 residues. Per germline, CDR1 MNHNS and CDR2 SASEGT. CDR3: CASSAGTTNEKLFF. In nucleotides, the CDR3 is TGTGCCAGCAGTGCAGGGACAACTAATGAAAAACTGTTTTTT.